This TCR beta chain was profiled in a study of Ad26.COV2.S vaccination and SARS-CoV-2 variants (dated by TCRdb to the early 2020s). Study-level background: Vaccine-arm donors came from COV1001, a multicentre, randomized, double-blind, placebo-controlled phase I-IIa trial of Ad26.COV2.S in healthy adults. Ad26.COV2.S was administered intramuscularly at a dose of 5x10^10 or 1x10^11 viral particles, either as one shot or as two shots given 56 days apart. A total of some 30 samples were included in the TCR-sequenced set, comprising roughly 19 Ad26.COV2.S vaccine recipients, 5 placebo recipients and 8 SARS-CoV-2 convalescent individuals. Trial participants were randomized into five groups of five, in which low-dose or high-dose Ad26.COV2.S was given once or twice, or placebo was given on both occasions. TCRbeta repertoire sequencing served as the tool for gauging how specific and how broad the SARS-CoV-2-reactive T cell receptors were following Ad26.COV2.S vaccination. Investigators remained blinded to trial group allocation during experiments and outcome assessment. Summary of the overall study and its limitations: Substantial breadth of spike-specific CD8+ and CD4+ T cell responses was reported after vaccination. Higher spike-specific TCR breadth was observed in Ad26.COV2.S recipients than in placebo recipients (P = 0.0014). According to the authors, total T cell responses may have been underestimated by the TCR breadth and depth analyses. The study was not powered for comparison of responses between vaccine doses or regimens. Non-spike TCR breadth was comparable between vaccine and placebo recipients, consistent with the vaccine containing only spike.

What the treatment or condition label conveys for this sample: some 19 received Ad26.COV2.S at low or high dose, single or two shots; five or six received placebo; per-sample allocation not given. For vaccine and placebo recipients, the sequenced repertoires came from samples collected on day 63 after the first injection. In Cohort 1b, roughly 26 adults aged 18-55 years were enrolled at a single site in Boston, USA, between 29 July and 7 August 2020. Ad26.COV2.S was a replication-incompetent adenovirus type 26 vector that expressed a prefusion-stabilized SARS-CoV-2 spike protein derived from the original Wuhan strain. The immunoSEQ Assay was used to sequence TCRbeta CDR3 regions. After extraction, genomic DNA underwent amplification by bias-controlled multiplex PCR, followed by high-throughput sequencing. The source study handled its data this way. To quantify the absolute abundance of each unique TCRbeta CDR3 region, sequences were collapsed and filtered. T cell fraction was estimated by normalization of TCRbeta template counts to usable DNA, with usable DNA being measured through amplification of reference genes present in all nucleated cells. Repertoire TCRs were annotated as SARS-CoV-2-specific by exact matching of V gene, CDR3 amino acid sequence and J gene to a known reactive TCR set. The reference SARS-CoV-2 TCR set was derived from MIRA and filtered for enrichment in COVID-19-positive ImmuneCODE repertoires, a step that removed public or cross-reactive TCRs. Drawing on the MIRA antigens, annotated TCRs were analysed further at the level of specific ORF or position within ORF. Breadth was defined as annotated unique rearrangements over total unique productive rearrangements; depth was the summed frequency of those rearrangements. TCR breadth was compared between groups using two-sided Wilcoxon rank-sum tests. This immuneACCESS table, as held by TCRdb, lists in-frame sequences with V and J called but not all clones. Of the missing ones, under half trace to an unresolved V gene in checked studies; the others have no known cause. That table gives V, J and clone size, and the DNA gave D and trimming. The sample table shows about 680,000 clones, and around 92% are seen once. Together, the top ten hold over 1.3% of the sample.

For this clone: Its binding antigen is unknown. It has no much larger one-base neighbor in the sample; base qualities were not kept.

Inclusive of the bounding cysteine and phenylalanine, the CDR3 is 16 residues long. Only CDR3 DNA is held: 48 bases, read in frame from base 1. Germline trimming amounts to 4 bases on V and 4 bases on J, with 7 as the count of junction bases outside the gene matches. From the germline V gene (reference sequence), CDR1 is LGHDT and CDR2 is YNNKEL. This TCR was recovered from a person aged 18-60 years who received the Ad26.COV2.S COVID-19 vaccine or a placebo. Sequences were derived from peripheral blood, sampled in a trial of Ad26.COV2.S vaccine versus placebo. The chain employs TRBV3-1 (or the pseudogene TRBV3-2) and TRBJ2-5, and 12 junction bases match TRBD1. CDR3 region: CASSRDRDRGRETQYF. The DNA is TGTGCCAGCAGCCGAGACCGGGACAGGGGGCGAGAGACCCAGTACTTC.